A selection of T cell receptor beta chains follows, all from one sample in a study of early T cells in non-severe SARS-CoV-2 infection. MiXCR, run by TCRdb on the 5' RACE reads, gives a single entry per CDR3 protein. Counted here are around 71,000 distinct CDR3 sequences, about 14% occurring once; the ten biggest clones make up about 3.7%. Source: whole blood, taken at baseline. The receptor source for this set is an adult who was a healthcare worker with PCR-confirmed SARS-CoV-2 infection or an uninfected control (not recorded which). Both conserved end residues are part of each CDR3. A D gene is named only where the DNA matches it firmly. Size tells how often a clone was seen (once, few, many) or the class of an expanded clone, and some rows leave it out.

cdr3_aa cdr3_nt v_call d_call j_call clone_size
CASSPRRSAGDEQYF TGTGCCAGCTCACCAAGGCGCAGCGCGGGGGACGAGCAGTACTTC TRBV18 TRBD2 TRBJ2-7 few
CASSFNGGPSTDTQYF TGCGCCAGCAGCTTCAATGGGGGACCTAGCACAGATACGCAGTATTTT TRBV5-1 - TRBJ2-3 -
CSARDWDSLSYEQYF TGCAGTGCTAGGGATTGGGACTCGCTCTCCTACGAGCAGTACTTC TRBV20-1 - TRBJ2-7 large
CASSPTVTSWAYEQYF TGTGCCAGCAGCCCCACCGTGACTAGCTGGGCTTACGAGCAGTACTTC TRBV7-6 TRBD2 TRBJ2-7 -
CSVSRLAGGDNEQFF TGCAGCGTTTCCCGACTAGCGGGAGGGGACAATGAGCAGTTCTTC TRBV29-1 TRBD2 TRBJ2-1 -
CASSPDSTDTQYF TGTGCCAGCAGCCCGGACAGCACAGATACGCAGTATTTT TRBV5-4 - TRBJ2-3 many
CASSAPDISHSEQFF TGTGCCAGCAGTGCACCGGACATCTCCCACAGTGAGCAGTTCTTC TRBV28 - TRBJ2-1 few
CASSSLGQGGEKLFF TGTGCCAGCAGCTCCTTGGGACAGGGGGGTGAAAAACTGTTTTTT TRBV7-8 TRBD1 TRBJ1-4 many
CSARTYTSYEQYF TGCAGTGCTCGGACTTATACTTCCTACGAGCAGTACTTC TRBV20-1 - TRBJ2-7 few
CASSRGHHINSPLHF TGTGCCAGCAGCCGGGGACACCACATCAATTCACCCCTCCACTTT TRBV7-9 - TRBJ1-6 -
CASSELAGVGEQYF TGTGCCAGCAGTGAACTAGCGGGAGTTGGGGAGCAGTACTTC TRBV6-1 TRBD2 TRBJ2-7 -
CASSLTSGHTDTQYF TGTGCCAGCAGCCTGACTAGCGGGCACACAGATACGCAGTATTTT TRBV12-3/TRBV12-4 TRBD2 TRBJ2-3 many
CASRLSGGGTQETQYF TGTGCCAGCCGCCTGTCGGGTGGCGGGACACAAGAGACCCAGTACTTC TRBV28 - TRBJ2-5 -
CAAGGQSTGELFF TGTGCGGCGGGTGGACAGAGCACCGGGGAGCTGTTTTTT TRBV7-8 - TRBJ2-2 -
CASSPRTGSWVEQYF TGTGCCAGCAGCCCCCGGACAGGGTCGTGGGTCGAGCAGTACTTC TRBV7-9 TRBD1 TRBJ2-7 few
CASSQDRTSSTDTQYF TGTGCCAGCAGCCAAGATCGGACTAGCTCAACAGATACGCAGTATTTT TRBV4-2 TRBD2 TRBJ2-3 few
CASSSRPGVGMRTEAFF TGTGCCAGCAGTTCTCGGCCAGGGGTGGGCATGAGGACTGAAGCTTTCTTT TRBV28 - TRBJ1-1 -
CASSRDTYEQYF TGTGCCAGCAGCCGGGACACCTACGAGCAGTACTTC TRBV3-1 - TRBJ2-7 few